These 31 T cell receptor beta chains originate from one sample sequenced in a study of T cells in Graves' hyperthyroidism and ophthalmopathy. Regions amplified from RNA transcripts were the TCR beta CDR3 regions. TCR CDR3 regions were first amplified by RT-PCR with HTBI primers. TCRdb reprocessed the multiplex PCR reads with MiXCR, giving one entry per CDR3 protein. The table includes 250,000 to 400,000 distinct CDR3 sequences, roughly 13% detected once. Input material: blood. Receptors were obtained from a woman aged 40 to 50 with Graves' ophthalmopathy.

At least ten counts were recorded for this clonotype. In DNA, the CDR3 is TGTGCCAGCAGACCAAAGGGGTATTGGGGCAATCAGCCCCAGCATTTT. Protein sequence: CASRPKGYWGNQPQHF. J is TRBJ1-5 and V is TRBV27, with D maybe TRBD1 (5 bases). The CDR3 length is 16 residues. Trimming shortened V by 6 bases and J by 2 bases, and 17 bases separated the two germline ends. The germline V gene has CDR1 MNHEY and CDR2 SMNVEV (reference sequence).

The rearrangement links TRBV5-5 to TRBJ1-4; D might be TRBD1 (5 bases). Trimming took off 5 bases at V and 7 bases at J, with 12 bases between the two ends. The CDR3 is made up of 13 amino acids. CDR1 is SGHKS and CDR2 is YYEKEE in the germline V gene (reference sequence). The CDR3 loop is CASRSGPLEKLFF. Here the CDR3 DNA reads TGTGCCAGCAGATCGGGACCACTTGAAAAACTGTTTTTT.

This clonotype was detected many times. The J gene is TRBJ1-2, the V gene TRBV15; TRBD1 agrees at 7 bases. Germline CDR1 is LNHNV and CDR2 is YYDKDF (reference sequence). This CDR3 comprises 13 residues. V lost 3 bases to trimming and J lost 4 bases; unmatched junction nucleotides: 2. The CDR3 reads CATSSRDSYGYTF. In nucleotides, the CDR3 is TGTGCCACCAGCAGCAGGGACAGCTATGGCTACACCTTC.

The J gene is TRBJ2-4, the V gene TRBV20-1; D remains ambiguous. This CDR3 is built from 13 residues. Deletions cut 2 bases from V and 1 base from J, with 6 bases between. Germline lookup yields CDR1 DFQATT and CDR2 SNEGSKA (reference sequence). CDR3 bases: TGCAGTGCTAGACCGTCGGCCAAAAACATTCAGTACTTC. This sequence encodes CSARPSAKNIQYF.

This chain connects TRBV5-1 to TRBJ2-5; unclear D gene. The germline CDR1 and CDR2 sequences are SGHRS and YFSETQ. CDR3 size: 14 residues. Trimming shortened V by 0 bases and J by 3 bases, and 9 bases separated the two germline ends. CDR3 residues: CASSLEASEETQYF. CDR3 sequence (DNA): TGCGCCAGCAGCTTGGAGGCTTCCGAAGAGACCCAGTACTTC.

The gene calls are TRBV7-2 and TRBJ2-7, with a weak D call TRBD1 (5 bases). Per germline, CDR1 SGHTA and CDR2 FQGNSA. Between the trimmed V and J ends, which lost 2 bases and 2 bases, there was a span of 22 bases. The CDR3 loop spans 18 amino acids. DNA of the CDR3: TGTGCCAGCAGCTTAATTTCGTGGGGCAGGGTCCTGGCCTACGAGCAGTACTTC. It specifies CASSLISWGRVLAYEQYF.

The CDR3 DNA reads as TGTGCCAGCAGCTTCACTGTTAGGGGGTTACAGGGGGCCTATGGCTACACCTTC. Translating it yields CASSFTVRGLQGAYGYTF. The chain combines TRBV7-9 with TRBJ1-2; TRBD1 matches at 9 bases. CDR1 is SEHNR and CDR2 is FQNEAQ in the germline V gene (reference sequence). The length of the CDR3 is 18 residues. V lost 3 bases and J lost 4; bases outside the gene matches: 15.

This clonotype occurred a few times. The V gene is TRBV14, the J gene TRBJ2-5; D unresolved. The CDR3 runs 13 residues. The V end lost 0 bases, the J end lost 9 bases, and 11 bases lay between the germline ends. The germline V gene has CDR1 SGHDN and CDR2 FVKESK. This CDR3 reads CASSQDLRQPQYF. CDR3 coding DNA: TGTGCCAGCAGCCAAGACTTGCGGCAACCCCAGTACTTC.

V usage is TRBV20-1 and J usage is TRBJ2-7; D remains ambiguous. Trimming removed 1 base from V and 1 base from J, with 11 bases in between. Germline CDR1 and CDR2: DFQATT and SNEGSKA (reference sequence). This CDR3 region has 14 residues. The CDR3 nucleotides are TGCAGTGCTAGAGCCCATGGGGTTTCCTACGAGCAGTACTTC. This sequence encodes CSARAHGVSYEQYF.

The J gene is TRBJ2-6, the V gene TRBV5-1, with a tentative D call TRBD2 (5 bases). Germline CDR1 reads SGHRS; CDR2 reads YFSETQ. Trimming took 4 bases from V and 1 from J, leaving 12 bases between them. The CDR3 runs to 16 residues. The CDR3: CASSPGSPSGANVLTF. For the CDR3, the DNA is TGCGCCAGCAGCCCGGGAAGCCCTTCTGGGGCCAACGTCCTGACTTTC. The full variable domain, its missing parts supplied by reference TRBV5-1 and TRBJ2-6, is KAGVTQTPRYLIKTRGQQVTLSCSPISGHRSVSWYQQTPGQGLQFLFEYFSETQRNKGNFPGRFSGRQFSNSRSEMNVSTLELGDSALYLCASSPGSPSGANVLTFGAGSRLTVL.

In its sample, this clonotype was seen many times. The chain recombines TRBV20-1 with TRBJ2-7, with TRBD1 identical over 7 bases. The V gene end was trimmed by 5 bases and the J gene end by 6 bases; junction bases not matched to a gene: 7. This CDR3 is 12 amino acids long. Germline CDR1 and CDR2: DFQATT and SNEGSKA (reference sequence). The CDR3 protein is CSALNRQGEQYF. The CDR3 DNA is TGCAGTGCTCTAAACAGACAGGGCGAGCAGTACTTC.

Notes on this clonotype: One end of the junction fails to match germline, which may point to a read error. The chain has TRBV13 and TRBJ2-2; D is possibly TRBD2 (5 bases). This CDR3 contains 16 residues. Germline CDR1 and CDR2: PRHDT and FYEKMQ (reference sequence). This chain's CDR3 is CANSLYLAANTGELFF. The CDR3 DNA is TGTGCCAACAGCTTATATCTAGCCGCGAACACCGGGGAGCTGTTTTTT.

This clonotype was found many times. The rearrangement uses TRBV6-1 and TRBJ2-5, with D unclear. The CDR3 sequence is 13 residues long. Germline lookup yields CDR1 MNHNS and CDR2 SASEGT. V was cut by 6 bases and J by 0 bases, with 8 bases left in between. CDR3 protein: CASREPHQETQYF. CDR3 sequence (DNA): TGTGCCAGCAGGGAGCCCCACCAAGAGACCCAGTACTTC.

This clonotype was seen many times. The CDR3: CSGYGGRAKNIQYF. Written as DNA, the CDR3 is TGCAGTGGCTACGGGGGGCGAGCCAAAAACATTCAGTACTTC. The V gene is TRBV20-1, the J gene TRBJ2-4; TRBD2 is a possible D gene (7 bases). Germline loops: CDR1 DFQATT, CDR2 SNEGSKA (reference sequence). The CDR3 consists of 14 residues. The germline V and J ends were trimmed by 7 bases and 0 bases, with 13 bases remaining between them.

This clonotype was counted only a few times. The rearrangement joins TRBV24-1 to TRBJ2-2; D not resolved. The CDR3 has 16 residues. In germline, CDR1 is KGHDR, CDR2 SFDVKD. V was clipped by 4 bases and J by 1 base, with 12 bases between them. The CDR3 region is CATSETSGENTGELFF. Written as DNA, the CDR3 is TGTGCCACCAGTGAAACCTCAGGAGAGAACACCGGGGAGCTGTTTTTT.

This clonotype was seen many times. V and J are TRBV28 and TRBJ1-2; D uncertain. CDR3 size: 14 residues. The V gene lost 3 bases and the J gene lost 8 bases, with 16 bases spanning the gap. Germline assignment: CDR1 MDHEN and CDR2 SYDVKM. The CDR3 here is CASSFTETQAGYTF. CDR3 bases: TGTGCCAGCAGTTTCACAGAGACGCAGGCCGGCTACACCTTC.

The chain has TRBV3-1 and TRBJ2-5, with 8 bases identical to TRBD2. Germline V gives CDR1 LGHDT, CDR2 YNNKEL (reference sequence). The length of the CDR3 is 16 residues. J gave up 6 bases and V 3 bases, and 12 bases lay outside the gene matches. The CDR3 reads CASSHTWGSGEKTQYF. DNA for the CDR3: TGTGCCAGCAGCCACACCTGGGGTAGCGGGGAGAAGACCCAGTACTTC.

V and J are TRBV6-1 and TRBJ1-1; D might be TRBD1 (6 bases). The CDR3 runs 15 residues. Trimming shortened V by 2 bases and J by 1 base, and 11 bases separated the two germline ends. Looked up from germline, CDR1 is MNHNS and CDR2 is SASEGT. The CDR3 loop reads CASSEWGARNTEAFF. CDR3 coding DNA: TGTGCCAGCAGTGAATGGGGGGCCAGGAACACTGAAGCTTTCTTT.

This clonotype was seen ten or more times. The V call is TRBV27, the J call TRBJ2-1; 9 bases fit TRBD2. The junction had 9 bases not matched to a gene; V was cut back by 0 bases and J by 6 bases. This CDR3 is built from 17 residues. The germline gives CDR1 MNHEY, CDR2 SMNVEV (reference sequence). The CDR3 DNA follows: TGTGCCAGCAGTTTATCGTGGGGCGGGGGGGCCTCCAATGAGCAGTTCTTC. Its protein product is CASSLSWGGGASNEQFF.

This clonotype was picked up many times. The chain links TRBV6-1 to TRBJ2-7; TRBD2 matches 7 bases. V was clipped by 2 bases and J by 5 bases; unmatched bases: 9. The CDR3 is 15 residues long. Germline CDR1 and CDR2: MNHNS and SASEGT. CDR3 loop: CASSESRYGGDEQYF. CDR3 in DNA: TGTGCCAGCAGTGAAAGTCGTTATGGGGGGGACGAGCAGTACTTC.

V and J are TRBV24-1 and TRBJ2-7; TRBD2 agrees at 11 bases. After removal of 10 bases from V and 0 bases from J, the junction contained 4 bases not matched to a gene. The CDR3 has 14 amino acids. Germline assignment: CDR1 KGHDR and CDR2 SFDVKD. The CDR3 region is CATWGLADSYEQYF. CDR3 DNA: TGTGCCACGTGGGGACTAGCGGACTCCTACGAGCAGTACTTC.

This clonotype was found a few times. The J gene is TRBJ2-1, the V gene TRBV30, with D possibly TRBD2 on 6 matching bases. CDR1 GTSNPN and CDR2 SVGIG come from the germline V gene (reference sequence). The ends were cut back, 0 bases at V and 9 bases at J, with 15 bases in the middle. There are 14 residues in the CDR3. The chain's CDR3 is CAWSVSPPGGEQFF. In DNA, the CDR3 is TGTGCCTGGAGTGTATCACCTCCCGGGGGTGAGCAGTTCTTC.

The chain employs TRBV19 and TRBJ2-7, with TRBD2 matching 13 bases. The CDR3 consists of 14 residues. V was clipped by 6 bases and J by 2 bases; unmatched bases: 1. In germline, CDR1 is LNHDA, CDR2 SQIVND (reference sequence). Here the CDR3 DNA reads TGTGCCAGTAGCGGGACTAGCGGGGCCTACGAGCAGTACTTC. Encoded protein: CASSGTSGAYEQYF. Together with reference TRBV19 and TRBJ2-7, the CDR3 gives the full variable domain: DGGITQSPKYLFRKEGQNVTLSCEQNLNHDAMYWYRQDPGQGLRLIYYSQIVNDFQKGDIAEGYSVSREKKESFPLTVTSAQKNPTAFYLCASSGTSGAYEQYFGPGTRLTVT.

This clonotype has a single count. V is TRBV18 and J is TRBJ2-2, with D perhaps TRBD1 (6 bases). Looked up from germline, CDR1 is KGHSH and CDR2 is LQKENI. The ends were cut back, 2 bases at V and 1 base at J, with 11 bases in the middle. CDR3 size: 16 residues. As DNA, the CDR3 is TGTGCCAGCTCACCAAGTGCACAGGGGAACACCGGGGAGCTGTTTTTT. It translates to CASSPSAQGNTGELFF.

The chain joins TRBV3-1 to TRBJ2-3, with 14 nucleotides matching TRBD2. The germline gives CDR1 LGHDT, CDR2 YNNKEL (reference sequence). The CDR3 is 14 residues long. V lost 5 bases, J lost 6 bases, and 1 base stayed unmatched. CDR3 in DNA: TGTGCCAGCAGCGGGACTAGCGGGAGTGATACGCAGTATTTT. Amino acid sequence: CASSGTSGSDTQYF.

The rearrangement joins TRBV10-3 to TRBJ1-5; D gene uncertain. This CDR3 region has 13 residues. Between the trimmed V and J ends, which lost 6 bases and 0 bases, there was a span of 6 bases. From germline, CDR1 is ENHRY and CDR2 SYGVKD. In DNA form, the CDR3 reads TGTGCCATCAGGGACGGTAGCAATCAGCCCCAGCATTTT. This translates into CAIRDGSNQPQHF.

This clonotype was recorded at least ten times. This chain links TRBV6-1 with TRBJ1-2; D gene ambiguous. The CDR3 has 12 residues. Trimming cost V 6 bases and J 7 bases, with 12 bases left between them. Germline V CDR1 and CDR2: MNHNS, SASEGT. For the CDR3, the DNA is TGTGCCAGCAGCCCCGGTGTATCTGGCTACACCTTC. Its translation: CASSPGVSGYTF.

There are many counts of this clonotype. This sequence joins TRBV2 and TRBJ1-5; D unclear. The germline V gene has CDR1 SNHLY and CDR2 FYNNEI. Trimming took off 2 bases at V and 6 bases at J, with 8 bases between the two ends. This CDR3 is 13 amino acids long. CDR3 coding DNA: TGTGCCAGCAGTGAACGGGTCACTCAGCCCCAGCATTTT. Its protein product is CASSERVTQPQHF.

This clonotype was seen ten or more times. The chain links TRBV12-3 or TRBV12-4 to TRBJ2-5; 8 bases line up with TRBD1. V lost 7 bases, J lost 5 bases, and 12 bases stayed unmatched. The CDR3 covers 15 residues. This chain's CDR3 is CASNPDRGVGETQYF. The CDR3 region has the DNA TGTGCCAGCAACCCCGACAGGGGAGTGGGGGAGACCCAGTACTTC.

This clonotype was counted a few times. The rearrangement links TRBV5-1 to TRBJ1-1; 10 bases are a match to TRBD1. CDR3 length: 15 amino acids. J lost 2 bases, V lost 3 bases, and 4 bases had no gene match. From germline, CDR1 is SGHRS and CDR2 YFSETQ. The CDR3 DNA reads as TGCGCCAGCAGCTCCGGACAGGGGGGTAACACTGAAGCTTTCTTT. Its protein product is CASSSGQGGNTEAFF. The full variable domain, with the rest looked up from reference TRBV5-1 and TRBJ1-1, is KAGVTQTPRYLIKTRGQQVTLSCSPISGHRSVSWYQQTPGQGLQFLFEYFSETQRNKGNFPGRFSGRQFSNSRSEMNVSTLELGDSALYLCASSSGQGGNTEAFFGQGTRLTVV.

This sequence joins TRBV7-4 and TRBJ2-1; 8 bases match TRBD2. The CDR3 runs 16 residues. Per the germline V gene, CDR1 is SGHVT and CDR2 is SQSDAQ. The V and J ends lost 5 bases and 6 bases, in that order; junction bases with no gene match: 12. The CDR3 is CASSPPGGGAFNEQFF. As DNA, the CDR3 is TGTGCCAGCAGCCCACCCGGGGGGGGCGCGTTCAATGAGCAGTTCTTC.